Presented here are 28 T cell receptor beta chains from one specimen sequenced in a study of OX40 agonist ivuxolimab in advanced cancers. The table came from immunoSEQ multiplex PCR; TCRdb's copy has only in-frame clones and leaves some out. The sample has around 50,000 clones, approximately 79% seen once. Sequencing used CD4+ or CD8+ T cells sorted from blood, obtained in a trial of the OX40 agonist ivuxolimab. The receptors here all came from an adult with an advanced solid tumor such as melanoma, head and neck, liver or kidney cancer.

The chain has TRBV2 and TRBJ1-1; D uncertain. Trimming pared 4 bases from V and 1 base from J, leaving 7 bases between. Germline V lookup: CDR1 SNHLY, CDR2 FYNNEI. The CDR3 spans 13 residues. CDR3 DNA sequence: TGTGCCAGCAGTGTCGATCCGAACACTGAAGCTTTCTTT. The encoded protein is CASSVDPNTEAFF.

The V gene is TRBV4-1, the J gene TRBJ2-7, with 8 positions matching TRBD2. Germline V lookup: CDR1 MGHRA, CDR2 YSYEKL. CDR3 length: 16 residues. After removal of 4 bases from V and 2 bases from J, the junction contained 10 bases not matched to a gene. The CDR3 coding sequence is TGCGCCAGCAGCCTCGAAGGAACGGGAGGGCCCTACGAGCAGTACTTC. This sequence encodes CASSLEGTGGPYEQYF.

This CDR3 is CASRRQDYYGYTF. Written as DNA, the CDR3 is TGTGCCAGTAGGAGACAGGATTACTATGGCTACACCTTC. The gene calls are TRBV19 and TRBJ1-2; perhaps TRBD1 as D (6 bases). The CDR3 length is 13 residues. The germline V gene has CDR1 LNHDA and CDR2 SQIVND (reference sequence). Deletions cut 6 bases from V and 3 bases from J, with 11 bases between.

The chain couples TRBV10-2 to TRBJ2-3; 8 nucleotides line up with TRBD1. CDR3 length: 15 residues. In germline, CDR1 is WSHSY, CDR2 SAAADI. The junction had 4 bases not matched to a gene; V was cut back by 3 bases and J by 2 bases. CDR3 coding DNA: TGCGCCAGCAGTGACTGGGACAGGCCCACAGATACGCAGTATTTT. It yields the protein CASSDWDRPTDTQYF.

The rearrangement uses TRBV5-4 and TRBJ2-7; a possible D gene is TRBD2 (7 bases). Germline V CDR1 and CDR2: SGHNT, YYREEE (reference sequence). V lost 7 bases to trimming and J lost 5 bases, with 16 bases between them. CDR3 length: 13 amino acids. As DNA, the CDR3 is TGTGCCAGCGAACCTTGGGGGGGCCACGAGCAGTACTTC. Its translation is CASEPWGGHEQYF.

This chain joins TRBV11-2 and TRBJ2-3; maybe TRBD2 (5 bases). Germline CDR1 reads SGHAT; CDR2 reads FQNNGV. CDR3 length: 15 residues. V lost 1 base to trimming and J lost 2 bases, with 10 bases between them. The CDR3 loop is CASSLGAGYTDTQYF. CDR3 DNA: TGTGCCAGCAGCTTAGGGGCGGGTTACACAGATACGCAGTATTTT.

The chain has TRBV10-3 and TRBJ2-7, with D possibly TRBD1 on 5 matching bases. The V gene lost 4 bases and the J gene lost 0 bases, with 10 bases spanning the gap. This CDR3 has 14 amino acids. Looked up from germline, CDR1 is ENHRY and CDR2 is SYGVKD. In DNA, the CDR3 is TGTGCCATCAGTGCGACAGTAGACTCCTACGAGCAGTACTTC. It specifies CAISATVDSYEQYF.

In this sample, this clone turned up once. The chain has TRBV5-1 and TRBJ2-1; 14 bases fit TRBD2. This CDR3 has 19 residues. Germline CDR1 reads SGHRS; CDR2 reads YFSETQ. V shed 1 base and J 0 bases; nucleotides not matched to a gene: 6. This CDR3 is CASSLPRGTSGSSYNEQFF. CDR3 DNA sequence: TGCGCCAGCAGCTTGCCCCGAGGGACTAGCGGGAGCTCCTACAATGAGCAGTTCTTC.

This chain joins TRBV5-8 and TRBJ2-5; a possible D gene is TRBD1 (6 bases). The end of the DNA fits TRBJ2-7 better, so the J call may be wrong. CDR1 is SGHTS, CDR2 YDEGEE, per germline. The CDR3 sequence is 15 residues long. CDR3 in amino acids: CASSSDRINSYEQYF. CDR3 bases: TGTGCCAGCAGCTCCGACAGGATAAACTCCTACGAGCAGTACTTC.

This chain connects TRBV19 to TRBJ1-5, with no clear D. This CDR3 has 14 residues. CDR1 is LNHDA, CDR2 SQIVND, per germline (reference sequence). V was pared by 4 bases and J by 2 bases, with 9 bases between. CDR3 protein: CASSTQGGNQPQHF. Written as DNA, the CDR3 is TGTGCCAGTAGTACTCAAGGTGGCAATCAGCCCCAGCATTTT.

V usage is TRBV27 and J usage is TRBJ2-5; D may be TRBD2 (6 bases). The V end lost 4 bases, the J end lost 5 bases, and 17 bases lay between the germline ends. In germline, CDR1 is MNHEY, CDR2 SMNVEV (reference sequence). The length of the CDR3 is 15 residues. The CDR3 loop is CASSYTGGDFETQYF. Here the CDR3 DNA reads TGTGCCAGCAGTTACACAGGCGGGGATTTTGAGACCCAGTACTTC.

The genes are TRBV2 and TRBJ2-6; D gene unclear. The length of the CDR3 is 14 residues. Between the trimmed V and J ends, which lost 7 bases and 1 base, there was a span of 8 bases. CDR1 and CDR2 from the germline V gene are SNHLY and FYNNEI. The CDR3 bases are TGTGCCAGCATTACCGAGTCTGGGGCCAACGTCCTGACTTTC. Translated: CASITESGANVLTF. Filled out from reference TRBV2 and TRBJ2-6, the complete variable domain reads EPEVTQTPSHQVTQMGQEVILRCVPISNHLYFYWYRQILGQKVEFLVSFYNNEISEKSEIFDDQFSVERPDGSNFTLKIRSTKLEDSAMYFCASITESGANVLTFGAGSRLTVL.

This clone appeared a single time. The chain employs TRBV2 and TRBJ2-1; 7 bases match TRBD2. The CDR3 has 13 amino acids. V shed 0 bases, J shed 9 bases, and the junction held 2 bases outside the gene matches. CDR1 and CDR2 from the germline V gene are SNHLY and FYNNEI. CDR3 region: CASSEARGSEQFF. The CDR3 nucleotides read TGTGCCAGCAGTGAAGCGCGGGGGAGTGAGCAGTTCTTC. Based on the CDR3 plus reference TRBV2 and TRBJ2-1, the full variable domain is EPEVTQTPSHQVTQMGQEVILRCVPISNHLYFYWYRQILGQKVEFLVSFYNNEISEKSEIFDDQFSVERPDGSNFTLKIRSTKLEDSAMYFCASSEARGSEQFFGPGTRLTVL.

This chain joins TRBV30 and TRBJ2-3; 9 bases map to TRBD1. The CDR3 has 15 residues. Per germline, CDR1 GTSNPN and CDR2 SVGIG (reference sequence). V lost 2 bases, J lost 10 bases, and 13 bases stayed unmatched. The CDR3 reads CAWSRTGTGTRAQYF. DNA for the CDR3: TGTGCCTGGAGTCGAACCGGGACAGGGACCCGGGCGCAGTATTTT.

The rearrangement joins TRBV5-1 to TRBJ2-1, with D unresolved. Germline CDR1 reads SGHRS; CDR2 reads YFSETQ. This CDR3 has 14 residues. Trimming cost V 4 bases and J 8 bases, with 16 bases left between them. DNA for the CDR3: TGCGCCAGCAGCCCACTTCTAGTGAGACATGAGCAGTTCTTC. It encodes CASSPLLVRHEQFF.

The chain links TRBV5-6 to TRBJ1-6; TRBD1 is a possible D gene (6 bases). Germline V gene data show CDR1 as SGHDT and CDR2 as YYEEEE. The CDR3 is made up of 16 amino acids. Trimming pared 0 bases from V and 0 bases from J, leaving 7 bases between. The CDR3 DNA follows: TGTGCCAGCAGCTTGGAGGGGGGCTCCTATAATTCACCCCTCCACTTT. The encoded protein is CASSLEGGSYNSPLHF.

The V gene is TRBV29-1, the J gene TRBJ2-3; D possibly corresponds to TRBD1 (6 bases). Germline values: CDR1 SQVTM, CDR2 ANQGSEA. V was cut by 5 bases and J by 3 bases, with 12 bases left in between. This CDR3 comprises 13 residues. The CDR3 nucleotides are TGCAGCGTTCTATTTACAGGGACAGATACGCAGTATTTT. Translating gives CSVLFTGTDTQYF.

This clone was picked up one time. At one end the junction does not follow the germline gene, possibly because of a read error. The genes are TRBV9 and TRBJ2-2; D not resolved. Germline loops: CDR1 SGDLS, CDR2 YYNGEE. The length of the CDR3 is 13 residues. The CDR3 nucleotides are TGTGCCAGCGGCGTAGGGCTGACCGGGGAGCTGTTTTTT. Its protein is CASGVGLTGELFF.

V and J are TRBV18 and TRBJ1-2, with TRBD1 as a possible D gene (6 bases). The CDR3 is 16 amino acids. Germline assignment: CDR1 KGHSH and CDR2 LQKENI. Trimming stripped 6 bases from V and 3 bases from J, with 20 bases between. CDR3 coding DNA: TGTGCCAGCTCCATCTTGGACAGACTCGAGGACTATGGCTACACCTTC. Protein product: CASSILDRLEDYGYTF.

The chain uses TRBV5-1 and TRBJ2-7; D is unresolved. Germline CDR1 reads SGHRS; CDR2 reads YFSETQ. The CDR3 is 12 amino acids. The V end was cut by 0 bases, the J end by 5 bases, with 6 bases between. The CDR3 DNA sequence: TGCGCCAGCAGCTTGGATGGTGACGAGCAGTACTTC. The encoded protein is CASSLDGDEQYF.

The rearrangement joins TRBV7-9 to TRBJ2-7; tentative D call: TRBD2 (6 bases). CDR3 length: 16 amino acids. V was pared by 1 base and J by 0 bases, with 13 bases between. Germline-derived CDR1 and CDR2 are SEHNR and FQNEAQ (reference sequence). The CDR3 sequence is CASSLVVLASSYEQYF. For the CDR3, the DNA is TGTGCCAGCAGCTTAGTAGTTCTAGCGAGCTCCTACGAGCAGTACTTC.

The chain links TRBV5-6 to TRBJ2-1; no reliable D call. V was trimmed by 6 bases and J by 5 bases, leaving 12 bases between them. Germline-derived CDR1 and CDR2 are SGHDT and YYEEEE. This CDR3 is 13 amino acids long. The CDR3 here is CASTLGGDNEQFF. As DNA, the CDR3 is TGTGCCAGCACCCTCGGCGGTGACAATGAGCAGTTCTTC.

The gene calls are TRBV7-7 and TRBJ2-2; the D gene could be TRBD1 or TRBD2 (5 bases each). The CDR3 has 16 amino acids. Per the germline V gene, CDR1 is SSHAT and CDR2 is FNYEAQ (reference sequence). V was shortened by 1 base and J by 4 bases, with 13 bases between the two germline ends. The CDR3 spells CASSLDRAGTTGELFF. CDR3 in DNA: TGTGCCAGCAGCTTAGATAGGGCAGGGACCACCGGGGAGCTGTTTTTT.

This chain connects TRBV18 to TRBJ2-1; 8 bases agree with TRBD2. This CDR3 has 13 amino acids. Germline assignment: CDR1 KGHSH and CDR2 LQKENI. Unmatched junction bases numbered 3, after V lost 2 bases and J lost 9 bases. CDR3 nucleotide sequence: TGTGCCAGCTCACCAAGCGGGAGTCGTGAGCAGTTCTTC. Translation: CASSPSGSREQFF. Drawing the rest from reference TRBV18 and TRBJ2-1, the complete variable domain is NAGVMQNPRHLVRRRGQEARLRCSPMKGHSHVYWYRQLPEEGLKFMVYLQKENIIDESGMPKERFSAEFPKEGPSILRIQQVVRGDSAAYFCASSPSGSREQFFGPGTRLTVL.

V and J are TRBV4-3 and TRBJ2-5, with no clear D. The length of the CDR3 is 13 residues. Germline V gene sequence: CDR1 LGHNA, CDR2 YSLEER. Trimming shortened V by 2 bases and J by 5 bases, and 9 bases separated the two germline ends. This CDR3 is CASSQNPLETQYF. Written as DNA, the CDR3 is TGCGCCAGCAGCCAAAACCCTCTGGAGACCCAGTACTTC.

In DNA form, the CDR3 reads TGTGCCAGCAGTTTATATCAGGGCCCCGGGGAAGCTTTCTTT. Protein sequence: CASSLYQGPGEAFF. This rearrangement joins TRBV28 to TRBJ1-1, with D perhaps TRBD1 (5 bases). V lost 1 base, J lost 8 bases, and 14 bases lay in between. In germline, CDR1 is MDHEN, CDR2 SYDVKM. This CDR3 has 14 amino acids.

The V call is TRBV11-2, the J call TRBJ2-1; D is undetermined. Germline lookup yields CDR1 SGHAT and CDR2 FQNNGV. Between the trimmed V and J ends, which lost 0 bases and 15 bases, there was a span of 6 bases. This CDR3 spans 10 amino acids. CDR3 nucleotide sequence: TGTGCCAGCAGCTTAGATTTGGTGTTCTTC. Its translation: CASSLDLVFF.

This sequence joins TRBV19 and TRBJ2-7; D remains ambiguous. Between the trimmed V and J ends, which lost 5 bases and 2 bases, there was a span of 13 bases. The CDR3 loop spans 14 amino acids. Germline lookup yields CDR1 LNHDA and CDR2 SQIVND (reference sequence). Here the CDR3 DNA reads TGTGCCAGTAGTCTCCGACAAATACCCTACGAGCAGTACTTC. Its protein is CASSLRQIPYEQYF.